This T cell receptor (beta chain) was retrieved from a study of cytomegalovirus exposure and HLA in healthy donors. The PCR used 60 Vbeta and 13 Jbeta primers. Here immunoSEQ multiplex PCR was the method, and the copy in TCRdb shows in-frame clones only, minus some. The table includes over 120,000 clones, about 81% detected once. CDR3 length: 18 residues. The trim removed 4 bases at V and 3 bases at J, leaving 10 bases unmatched. Germline CDR1 reads KGHSH; CDR2 reads LQKENI. This clonotype originated in a man aged 25-40 years in good health and CMV-seronegative. This rearrangement joins TRBV18 to TRBJ2-5, with 14 positions matching TRBD2. Sequenced material: PBMCs. CDR3 DNA: TGTGCCAGCTCACTGCGGACTAGCGGGGGGCCTGAAAAAGAGACCCAGTACTTC. This encodes CASSLRTSGGPEKETQYF. Full variable domain (rest looked up from reference TRBV18 and TRBJ2-5): NAGVMQNPRHLVRRRGQEARLRCSPMKGHSHVYWYRQLPEEGLKFMVYLQKENIIDESGMPKERFSAEFPKEGPSILRIQQVVRGDSAAYFCASSLRTSGGPEKETQYFGPGTRLLVL.